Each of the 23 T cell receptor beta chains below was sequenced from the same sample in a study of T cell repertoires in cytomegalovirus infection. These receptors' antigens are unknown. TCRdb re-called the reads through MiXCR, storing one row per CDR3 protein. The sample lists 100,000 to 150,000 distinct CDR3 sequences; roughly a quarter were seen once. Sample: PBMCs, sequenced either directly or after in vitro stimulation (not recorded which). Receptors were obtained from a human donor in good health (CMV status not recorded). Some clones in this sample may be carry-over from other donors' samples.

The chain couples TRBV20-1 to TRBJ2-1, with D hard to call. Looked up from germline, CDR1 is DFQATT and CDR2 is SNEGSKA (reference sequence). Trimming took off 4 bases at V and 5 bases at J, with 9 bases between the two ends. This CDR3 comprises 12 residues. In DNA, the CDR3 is TGCAGTGCTACGTCATATAACAATGAGCAGTTCTTC. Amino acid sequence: CSATSYNNEQFF.

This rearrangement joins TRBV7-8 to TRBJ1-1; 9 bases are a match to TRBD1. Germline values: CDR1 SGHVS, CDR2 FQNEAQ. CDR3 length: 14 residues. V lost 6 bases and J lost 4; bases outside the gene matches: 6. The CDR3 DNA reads TGTGCCAGCAGGCTGACAGGGGGAGTCACTGAAGCTTTCTTT. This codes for CASRLTGGVTEAFF.

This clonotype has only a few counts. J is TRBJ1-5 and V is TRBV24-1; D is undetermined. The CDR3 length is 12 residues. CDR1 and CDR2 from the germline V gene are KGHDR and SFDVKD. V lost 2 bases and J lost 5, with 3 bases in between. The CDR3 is CATSDYDQPQHF. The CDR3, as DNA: TGTGCCACCAGTGATTACGATCAGCCCCAGCATTTT.

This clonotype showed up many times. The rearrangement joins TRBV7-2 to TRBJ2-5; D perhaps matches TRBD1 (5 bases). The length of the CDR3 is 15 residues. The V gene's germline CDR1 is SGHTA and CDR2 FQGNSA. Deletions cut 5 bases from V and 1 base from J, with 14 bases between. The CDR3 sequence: CASSPGGASQETQYF. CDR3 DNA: TGTGCCAGCAGCCCTGGTGGGGCCTCCCAAGAGACCCAGTACTTC.

The CDR3: CSAGRGMNTEAFF. In nucleotides, the CDR3 is TGCAGCGCCGGCAGGGGGATGAACACTGAAGCTTTCTTT. The J gene is TRBJ1-1, the V gene TRBV29-1; 7 nucleotides match TRBD1. The length of the CDR3 is 13 residues. CDR1 is SQVTM, CDR2 ANQGSEA, per germline. V lost 7 bases and J lost 0; bases outside the gene matches: 5.

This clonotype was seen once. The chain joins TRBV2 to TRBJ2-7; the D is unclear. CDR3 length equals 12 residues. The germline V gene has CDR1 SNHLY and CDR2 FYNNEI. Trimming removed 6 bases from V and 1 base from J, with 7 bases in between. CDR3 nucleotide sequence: TGTGCCAGCAGCCAGAGTTCCTACGAGCAGTACGTC. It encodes CASSQSSYEQYV.

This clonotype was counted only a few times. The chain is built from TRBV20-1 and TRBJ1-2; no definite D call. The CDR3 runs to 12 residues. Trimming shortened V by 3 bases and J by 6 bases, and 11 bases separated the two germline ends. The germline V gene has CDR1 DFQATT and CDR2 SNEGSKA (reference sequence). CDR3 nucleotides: TGCAGTGCTAGCTATCTGACGAATGGCTACACCTTC. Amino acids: CSASYLTNGYTF.

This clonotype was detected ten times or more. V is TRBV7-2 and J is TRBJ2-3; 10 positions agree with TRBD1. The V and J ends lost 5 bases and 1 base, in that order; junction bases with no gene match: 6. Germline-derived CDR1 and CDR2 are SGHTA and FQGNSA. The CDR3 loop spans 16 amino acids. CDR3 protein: CASSVYGTGGTDTQYF. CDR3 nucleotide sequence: TGTGCCAGCAGCGTATACGGGACAGGGGGCACAGATACGCAGTATTTT.

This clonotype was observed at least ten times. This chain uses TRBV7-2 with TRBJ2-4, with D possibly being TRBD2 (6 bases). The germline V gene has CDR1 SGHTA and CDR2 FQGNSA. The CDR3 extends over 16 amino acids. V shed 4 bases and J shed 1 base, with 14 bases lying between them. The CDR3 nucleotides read TGTGCCAGCAGCTGGACCACCGGAGGGGCCAAAAACATTCAGTACTTC. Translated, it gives CASSWTTGGAKNIQYF.

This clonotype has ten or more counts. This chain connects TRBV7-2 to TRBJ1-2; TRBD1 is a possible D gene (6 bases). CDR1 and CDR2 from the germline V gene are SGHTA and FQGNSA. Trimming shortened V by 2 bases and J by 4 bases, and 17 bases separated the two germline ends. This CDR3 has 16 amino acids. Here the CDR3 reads CASSLKSLGGGYGYTF. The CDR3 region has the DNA TGTGCCAGCAGCTTAAAGAGTTTAGGGGGAGGCTATGGCTACACCTTC.

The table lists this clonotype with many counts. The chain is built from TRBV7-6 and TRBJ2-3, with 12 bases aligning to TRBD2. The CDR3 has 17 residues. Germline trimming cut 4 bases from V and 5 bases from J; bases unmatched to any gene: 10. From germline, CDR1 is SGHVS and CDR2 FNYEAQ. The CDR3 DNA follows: TGTGCCAGCAGCTCCTCCCCGACTAGCGGGAGTAAAGATACGCAGTATTTT. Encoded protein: CASSSSPTSGSKDTQYF.

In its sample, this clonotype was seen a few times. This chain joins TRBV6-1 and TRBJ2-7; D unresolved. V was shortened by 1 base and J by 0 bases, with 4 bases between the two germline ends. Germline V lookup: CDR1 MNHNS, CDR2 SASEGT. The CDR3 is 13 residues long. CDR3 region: CASSEGHSYEQYV. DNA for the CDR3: TGTGCCAGCAGTGAAGGACACTCCTACGAGCAGTACGTC.

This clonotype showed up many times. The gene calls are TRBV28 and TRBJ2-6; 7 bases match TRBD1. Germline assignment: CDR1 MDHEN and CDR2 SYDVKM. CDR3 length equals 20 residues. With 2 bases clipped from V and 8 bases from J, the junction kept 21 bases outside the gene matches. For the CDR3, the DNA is TGTGCCAGCAGTTTAGTCGCTCGGACAGGCCTAACTCGCTGGTCCAACGTCCTGACTTTC. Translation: CASSLVARTGLTRWSNVLTF. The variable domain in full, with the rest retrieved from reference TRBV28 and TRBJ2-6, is DVKVTQSSRYLVKRTGEKVFLECVQDMDHENMFWYRQDPGLGLRLIYFSYDVKMKEKGDIPEGYSVSREKKERFSLILESASTNQTSMYLCASSLVARTGLTRWSNVLTFGAGSRLTVL.

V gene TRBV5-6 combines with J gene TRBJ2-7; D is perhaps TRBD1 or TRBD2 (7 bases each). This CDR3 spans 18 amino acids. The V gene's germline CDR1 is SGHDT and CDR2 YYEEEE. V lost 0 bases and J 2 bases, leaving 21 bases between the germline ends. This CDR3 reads CASSLGRTGKGTTYEQYV. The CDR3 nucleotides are TGTGCCAGCAGCTTGGGAAGGACAGGCAAAGGGACTACCTACGAGCAGTACGTC.

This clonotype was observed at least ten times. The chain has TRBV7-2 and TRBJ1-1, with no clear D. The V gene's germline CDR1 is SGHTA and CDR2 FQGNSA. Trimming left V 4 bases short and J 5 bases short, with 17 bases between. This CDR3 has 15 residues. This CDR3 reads CASSSSGVYYTEAFF. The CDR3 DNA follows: TGTGCCAGCAGCTCGTCCGGGGTTTATTATACTGAAGCTTTCTTT. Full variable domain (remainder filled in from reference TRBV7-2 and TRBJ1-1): GAGVSQSPSNKVTEKGKDVELRCDPISGHTALYWYRQSLGQGLEFLIYFQGNSAPDKSGLPSDRFSAERTGGSVSTLTIQRTQQEDSAVYLCASSSSGVYYTEAFFGQGTRLTVV.

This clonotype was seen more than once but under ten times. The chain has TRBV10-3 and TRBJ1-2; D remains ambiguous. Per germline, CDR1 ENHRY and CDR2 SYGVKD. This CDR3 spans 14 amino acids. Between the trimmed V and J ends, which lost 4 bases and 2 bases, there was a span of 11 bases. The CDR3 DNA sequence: TGTGCCATCAGTGGCCTGACTGAGAACTATGGCTACACCTTC. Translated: CAISGLTENYGYTF.

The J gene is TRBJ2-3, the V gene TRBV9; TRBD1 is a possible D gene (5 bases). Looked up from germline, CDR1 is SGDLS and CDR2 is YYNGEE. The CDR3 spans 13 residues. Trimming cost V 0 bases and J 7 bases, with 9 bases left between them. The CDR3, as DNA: TGTGCCAGCAGCGTAGGACAGATTCATACGCAGTATTTT. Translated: CASSVGQIHTQYF. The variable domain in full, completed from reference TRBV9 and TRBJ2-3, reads DSGVTQTPKHLITATGQRVTLRCSPRSGDLSVYWYQQSLDQGLQFLIQYYNGEERAKGNILERFSAQQFPDLHSELNLSSLELGDSALYFCASSVGQIHTQYFGPGTRLTVL.

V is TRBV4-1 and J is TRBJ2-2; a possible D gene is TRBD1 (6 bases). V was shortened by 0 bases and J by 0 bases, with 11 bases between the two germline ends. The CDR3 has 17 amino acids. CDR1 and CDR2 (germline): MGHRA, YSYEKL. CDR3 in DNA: TGCGCCAGCAGCCAAGATCAGGACAGTGCGAACACCGGGGAGCTGTTTTTT. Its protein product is CASSQDQDSANTGELFF.

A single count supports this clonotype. In nucleotides, the CDR3 is TGTGCCAGCAGTTACTCGAGGACAGCTCCCGGGGGTGGCTACACCTTC. Translated: CASSYSRTAPGGGYTF. The V call is TRBV6-6, the J call TRBJ1-2, with D possibly matching TRBD1 (6 bases). This CDR3 contains 16 residues. V was shortened by 0 bases and J by 7 bases, with 18 bases between the two germline ends. Germline-derived CDR1 and CDR2 are MNHNY and SVGAGI (reference sequence).

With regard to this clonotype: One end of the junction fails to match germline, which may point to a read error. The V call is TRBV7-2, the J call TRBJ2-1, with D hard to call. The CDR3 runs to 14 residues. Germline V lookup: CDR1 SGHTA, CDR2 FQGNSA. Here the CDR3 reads CASSLEPSYNEQFF. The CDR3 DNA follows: TGTGCCAGCAGTTTAGAACCTTCCTACAATGAGCAGTTCTTC.

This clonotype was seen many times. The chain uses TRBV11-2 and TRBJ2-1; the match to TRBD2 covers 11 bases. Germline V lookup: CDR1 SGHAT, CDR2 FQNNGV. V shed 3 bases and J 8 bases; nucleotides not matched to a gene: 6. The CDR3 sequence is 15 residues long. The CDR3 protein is CASSLASGRMDEQFF. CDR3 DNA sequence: TGTGCCAGCAGCTTGGCTAGCGGGAGGATGGATGAGCAGTTCTTC.

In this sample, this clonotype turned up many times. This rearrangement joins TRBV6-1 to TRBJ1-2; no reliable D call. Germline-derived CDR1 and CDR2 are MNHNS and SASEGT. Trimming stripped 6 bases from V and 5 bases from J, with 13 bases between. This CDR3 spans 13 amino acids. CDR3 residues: CASRRGGLYGYTF. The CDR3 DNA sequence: TGTGCCAGCAGGAGAGGAGGGCTATATGGCTACACCTTC.

CDR3 protein: CASSQGPFNEQFF. The CDR3 region has the DNA TGTGCCAGCAGCCAAGGACCATTCAATGAGCAGTTCTTC. The J gene is TRBJ2-1, the V gene TRBV11-3; the D is unclear. This CDR3 has 13 residues. V was trimmed by 5 bases and J by 6 bases, leaving 11 bases between them. Germline CDR1 is SGHNT and CDR2 is YENEEA. Using reference TRBV11-3 and TRBJ2-1 for the parts outside the CDR3, the full variable domain is EAGVVQSPRYKIIEKKQPVAFWCNPISGHNTLYWYLQNLGQGPELLIRYENEEAVDDSQLPKDRFSAERLKGVDSTLKIQPAELGDSAVYLCASSQGPFNEQFFGPGTRLTVL.